One sample yielded the 16 T cell receptor beta chains listed below, sequenced in a study of T-cell reconstitution after alpha-beta-depleted transplantation in children listed by TCRdb under 2016. Interpreted using the paper, the treatment or condition label stands for: allogeneic hematopoietic cell transplantation with graft depleted of TCRalphabeta T cells and CD19 B cells. Preparation of the library involved PCR. The sequencer was an Illumina HiSeq 2500. To normalize quantification of the TCRbeta repertoire, the TCR libraries were built with molecular barcoding that relied on unique molecular identifiers. The public reads were reanalyzed by TCRdb: fastp trimming at Q25, MiXCR alignment, in-frame beta chains only. Each CDR3 protein gets just one entry, which takes the most common genes and DNA from the rows behind it. Within this sample are some 600,000 distinct CDR3 sequences, with about an eighth of them counted one time only. The ten top clones hold 2.2% of the sample.

The specimen was PBMCs, mostly from graft donor cells, collected 360 days after TCRalphabeta/CD19-depleted stem cell transplant. Every receptor here comes from a male patient younger than 18 who had a stem cell transplant for acute myeloid leukemia, so the T cells may come from the graft donor.

This chain uses TRBV28 with TRBJ1-2; 11 bases are shared with TRBD1. Trimming removed 2 bases from V and 4 bases from J; junction bases left unmatched: 6. The CDR3 runs to 16 residues. Germline assignment: CDR1 MDHEN and CDR2 SYDVKM. CDR3 amino acids: CASSLGGQGAFYGYTF. The CDR3 DNA follows: TGTGCCAGCAGTTTAGGCGGACAGGGGGCTTTCTATGGCTACACCTTC.

There are a few counts of this clonotype. The genes are TRBV7-2 and TRBJ2-4, with 7 bases aligning to TRBD2. Germline trimming cut 5 bases from V and 7 bases from J; bases unmatched to any gene: 11. Germline V gene sequence: CDR1 SGHTA, CDR2 FQGNSA. The CDR3 consists of 15 residues. CDR3 in DNA: TGTGCCAGCAGCCTGAACGGCGGGAGCAGGAACATTCAGTACTTC. Translated: CASSLNGGSRNIQYF.

This clonotype came up a few times. The CDR3 sequence is CASSPPSGRASNEQFF. The DNA for the CDR3 is TGTGCCAGCAGCCCCCCAAGCGGGAGGGCTTCGAATGAGCAGTTCTTC. The V gene is TRBV5-5, the J gene TRBJ2-1, with 10 bases lining up with TRBD2. CDR3 length equals 16 residues. The germline V gene encodes CDR1 SGHKS and CDR2 YYEKEE (reference sequence). The junction had 11 bases not matched to a gene; V was cut back by 4 bases and J by 7 bases.

The V and J genes are TRBV27 and TRBJ1-5; D possibly corresponds to TRBD1 (6 bases). Germline V gene lookup returns CDR1 MNHEY and CDR2 SMNVEV (reference sequence). The V gene lost 5 bases and the J gene lost 3 bases, with 14 bases spanning the gap. This CDR3 is built from 15 residues. The CDR3 region is CASSPIRDNNQPQHF. The CDR3 DNA follows: TGTGCCAGCAGTCCCATAAGGGACAACAATCAGCCCCAGCATTTT.

The chain joins TRBV9 to TRBJ2-3, with 12 bases that match TRBD1. V lost 2 bases to trimming and J lost 4 bases; unmatched junction nucleotides: 11. The CDR3 loop spans 18 amino acids. CDR1 SGDLS and CDR2 YYNGEE come from the germline V gene. CDR3 sequence: CASSVDLGGQGASDTQYF. The CDR3 region has the DNA TGTGCCAGCAGCGTCGACCTAGGGGGACAGGGGGCCTCAGATACGCAGTATTTT.

This clonotype was counted ten times or more. V gene TRBV9 combines with J gene TRBJ1-5; D is ambiguous. This CDR3 region has 15 residues. Trimming stripped 2 bases from V and 5 bases from J, with 14 bases between. Germline assignment: CDR1 SGDLS and CDR2 YYNGEE. CDR3 sequence (DNA): TGTGCCAGCAGCGTCGCGGGAGGAATAGATCAGCCCCAGCATTTT. It translates to CASSVAGGIDQPQHF.

This clonotype was seen a handful of times. V and J are TRBV20-1 and TRBJ2-7; TRBD2 agrees at 13 bases. The germline gives CDR1 DFQATT, CDR2 SNEGSKA (reference sequence). This CDR3 contains 16 residues. The J segment lost 3 bases and the V segment lost 3 bases, leaving 8 bases of the junction unmatched. CDR3 bases: TGCAGTGCTAGGCCCACTAGCGGGAGGGAGCTCTACGAGCAGTACTTC. This encodes CSARPTSGRELYEQYF.

This clonotype occurred many times. V is TRBV24-1 and J is TRBJ2-1; 10 bases agree with TRBD2. Germline CDR1 KGHDR, CDR2 SFDVKD. Unmatched junction bases numbered 1, after V lost 3 bases and J lost 0 bases. CDR3 length: 16 residues. CDR3 bases: TGTGCCACCAGTGATGCTAGCGGGAGCTCCTACAATGAGCAGTTCTTC. Its translation: CATSDASGSSYNEQFF.

The chain couples TRBV7-3 to TRBJ2-2; TRBD2 is a possible D gene (6 bases). The CDR3 extends over 16 amino acids. Trimming shortened V by 5 bases and J by 3 bases, and 16 bases separated the two germline ends. Germline-derived CDR1 and CDR2 are SGHTA and FQGTGA. CDR3 coding DNA: TGTGCCAGCAGCCTCAACCGGGGGTCGGACACCGGGGAGCTGTTTTTT. Amino acids: CASSLNRGSDTGELFF.

This clonotype came up many times. For the CDR3, the DNA is TGTGCCAGCAGTCATTCTACCGGGGAGCTGTTTTTT. It codes for CASSHSTGELFF. V is TRBV7-9 and J is TRBJ2-2, with no clear D. The V end was cut by 6 bases, the J end by 5 bases, with 7 bases between. Germline V lookup: CDR1 SEHNR, CDR2 FQNEAQ (reference sequence). The CDR3 contains 12 residues.

The chain couples TRBV19 to TRBJ2-1; 8 nucleotides line up with TRBD2. CDR1 and CDR2 from the germline V gene are LNHDA and SQIVND (reference sequence). This CDR3 spans 18 amino acids. With 5 bases clipped from V and 1 base from J, the junction kept 13 bases outside the gene matches. This CDR3 reads CASSPLPPTSASYNEQFF. The CDR3 DNA reads TGTGCCAGTAGTCCTCTCCCCCCGACTAGCGCTTCCTACAATGAGCAGTTCTTC.

The sample holds many counts of this clonotype. The chain couples TRBV12-3 or TRBV12-4 to TRBJ2-5, with D unresolved. Trimming removed 0 bases from V and 1 base from J, with 12 bases in between. The CDR3 contains 16 residues. The DNA of the CDR3 is TGTGCCAGCAGTTTAGCACTCGTGGGGATCCAAGAGACCCAGTACTTC. This codes for CASSLALVGIQETQYF.

The chain joins TRBV28 to TRBJ2-5; D remains unclear. The V end lost 3 bases, the J end lost 0 bases, and 11 bases lay between the germline ends. CDR1 and CDR2 from the germline V gene are MDHEN and SYDVKM. The CDR3 is 15 residues long. The CDR3: CASSFRPTYQETQYF. The CDR3 DNA is TGTGCCAGCAGTTTCAGGCCGACGTACCAAGAGACCCAGTACTTC.

This clonotype appeared many times. The chain is built from TRBV24-1 and TRBJ2-1; no reliable D call. The CDR3 contains 14 residues. Germline lookup yields CDR1 KGHDR and CDR2 SFDVKD. Between the trimmed V and J ends, which lost 3 bases and 7 bases, there was a span of 12 bases. The CDR3 spells CATSDGSWVNEQFF. CDR3 bases: TGTGCCACCAGTGATGGTAGTTGGGTGAATGAGCAGTTCTTC.

The table lists this clonotype with many counts. The chain is built from TRBV4-3 and TRBJ2-3; 8 bases fit TRBD2. The CDR3 consists of 14 residues. Germline V gene sequence: CDR1 LGHNA, CDR2 YSLEER. The ends lost 0 bases at V and 6 bases at J; junction bases unmatched: 2. The CDR3 DNA reads as TGCGCCAGCAGCCAAGACGGCGGGGGGGATACGCAGTATTTT. This translates into CASSQDGGGDTQYF.

The chain carries TRBV5-1 and TRBJ2-7; 9 bases align to TRBD2. The CDR3 contains 14 residues. J was trimmed by 7 bases and V by 3 bases; bases with no gene match: 8. Germline values: CDR1 SGHRS, CDR2 YFSETQ. The CDR3 sequence is CASSSPSLAGEQYF. The CDR3 coding sequence is TGCGCCAGCAGCTCCCCTTCACTAGCGGGTGAGCAGTACTTC.